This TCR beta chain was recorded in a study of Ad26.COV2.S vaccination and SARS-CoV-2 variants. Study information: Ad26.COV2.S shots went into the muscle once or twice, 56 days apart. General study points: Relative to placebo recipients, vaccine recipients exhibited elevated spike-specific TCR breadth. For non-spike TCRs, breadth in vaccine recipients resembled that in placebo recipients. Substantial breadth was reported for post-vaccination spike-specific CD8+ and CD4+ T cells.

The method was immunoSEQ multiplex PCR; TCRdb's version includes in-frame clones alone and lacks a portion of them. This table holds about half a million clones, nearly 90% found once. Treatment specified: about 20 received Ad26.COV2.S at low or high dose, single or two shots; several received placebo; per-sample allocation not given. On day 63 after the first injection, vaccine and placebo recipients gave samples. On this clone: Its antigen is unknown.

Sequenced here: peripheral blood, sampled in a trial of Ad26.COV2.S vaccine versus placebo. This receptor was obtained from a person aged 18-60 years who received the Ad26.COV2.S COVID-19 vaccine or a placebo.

CDR3 nucleotide sequence: TGTGCCACCGAGGACAGGGAAAATCAGCCCCAGCATTTT. Protein: CATEDRENQPQHF. V usage is TRBV19 and J usage is TRBJ1-5; 8 positions agree with TRBD1. This CDR3 has 13 residues. Germline V gives CDR1 LNHDA, CDR2 SQIVND (reference sequence). Trimming cost V 10 bases and J 4 bases; bases outside gene matches: 6.